The 32 T cell receptor beta chains below come from one sample, sequenced in a study of blood T cells in healthy people across ages. The use of a sample-barcoded 5' primer and a J-beta primer mix characterized a second PCR of roughly 6 to 11 cycles. TCRdb re-called the 5' RACE reads with MiXCR, one entry per CDR3 protein. The sample has about 940,000 distinct CDR3 sequences, around 48% seen once. Sample: blood. These receptors were taken from a man between 25 and 39 years old in good health.

This clonotype appeared a few times. This rearrangement joins TRBV5-5 to TRBJ1-5; the D gene is possibly TRBD1 (5 bases). This CDR3 comprises 15 residues. CDR1 SGHKS and CDR2 YYEKEE come from the germline V gene (reference sequence). With 1 base removed from V and 1 base from J, the gap between germline ends came to 9 bases. DNA for the CDR3: TGTGCCAGCAGCTTGCAGGGCGGAAGCAATCAGCCCCAGCATTTT. Translated: CASSLQGGSNQPQHF.

This clonotype was seen many times. DNA of the CDR3: TGTGCCAGCAGTAGGGGAATGAACACTGAAGCTTTCTTT. This gives the protein CASSRGMNTEAFF. The chain employs TRBV28 and TRBJ1-1; D might be TRBD1 (5 bases). V lost 5 bases and J 0 bases, leaving 7 bases between the germline ends. CDR1 is MDHEN, CDR2 SYDVKM, per germline. This CDR3 is built from 13 residues.

The chain is built from TRBV25-1 and TRBJ2-4; TRBD2 aligns across 7 bases. CDR3 length: 15 residues. CDR1 MGHDK and CDR2 SYGVNS come from the germline V gene. J was trimmed by 9 bases and V by 6 bases; bases with no gene match: 14. The CDR3 here is CASRGLVGGIAIQYF. The CDR3, as DNA: TGTGCCAGCAGAGGGCTAGTGGGGGGGATTGCCATTCAGTACTTC.

This clonotype occurred a few times. The chain carries TRBV5-1 and TRBJ1-5; possibly TRBD1 for D (5 bases). The CDR3 extends over 15 amino acids. CDR1 and CDR2 from the germline V gene are SGHRS and YFSETQ. V dropped 0 bases and J dropped 0 bases, with 7 bases sitting between them. In DNA form, the CDR3 reads TGCGCCAGCAGCTTGGTGGGGGATAGCAATCAGCCCCAGCATTTT. Its translation: CASSLVGDSNQPQHF.

In this sample, this clonotype turned up a few times. The V and J genes are TRBV4-3 and TRBJ1-1, with unresolved D. The CDR3 is 13 amino acids. The V and J ends lost 0 bases and 4 bases respectively, with 6 bases between them. The germline gives CDR1 LGHNA, CDR2 YSLEER. CDR3 residues: CASSQDSSTEAFF. CDR3 nucleotides: TGCGCCAGCAGCCAAGACTCTTCCACTGAAGCTTTCTTT.

V and J are TRBV20-1 and TRBJ2-3, with D perhaps matching TRBD2 (5 bases). This CDR3 comprises 14 residues. Germline CDR1 and CDR2: DFQATT and SNEGSKA (reference sequence). The germline V and J ends were trimmed by 6 bases and 5 bases, with 18 bases remaining between them. In DNA form, the CDR3 reads TGCAGTGCCCCGGACCCCGGGGTGAAAGATACGCAGTATTTT. Amino acid sequence: CSAPDPGVKDTQYF.

This clonotype was seen a few times. The chain joins TRBV6-2 or TRBV6-3 to TRBJ2-5; D perhaps matches TRBD2 (5 bases). The CDR3 loop spans 14 amino acids. CDR1 MNHEY and CDR2 SVGEGT come from the germline V gene. V was trimmed by 5 bases and J by 4 bases, leaving 14 bases between them. CDR3 in amino acids: CASSLAVGRETQYF. The CDR3 region has the DNA TGTGCCAGCAGTCTAGCCGTTGGTCGAGAGACCCAGTACTTC.

Remarks on this clonotype: One end of the junction varies from germline; a read error may be responsible. J is TRBJ1-4 and V is TRBV6-5, with D perhaps matching TRBD1 (6 bases). The CDR3 extends over 14 amino acids. CDR1 is MNHEY and CDR2 is SVGAGI in the germline V gene. CDR3 protein: CASSDSVQGEKLFF. In nucleotides, the CDR3 is TGTGCCAGCAGTGACTCGGTACAGGGCGAAAAACTGTTTTTT.

The chain joins TRBV2 to TRBJ2-3; D is uncertain. The V gene lost 3 bases and the J gene lost 2 bases, with 9 bases spanning the gap. Germline assignment: CDR1 SNHLY and CDR2 FYNNEI. The CDR3 consists of 14 residues. CDR3 in amino acids: CASSDHYTTDTQYF. In nucleotides, the CDR3 is TGTGCCAGCAGTGATCACTACACCACAGATACGCAGTATTTT. The complete variable domain, with remaining parts taken from reference TRBV2 and TRBJ2-3, reads EPEVTQTPSHQVTQMGQEVILRCVPISNHLYFYWYRQILGQKVEFLVSFYNNEISEKSEIFDDQFSVERPDGSNFTLKIRSTKLEDSAMYFCASSDHYTTDTQYFGPGTRLTVL.

Here the CDR3 reads CASSVTGHNEQFF. Here the CDR3 DNA reads TGTGCCAGCAGTGTGACAGGCCACAATGAGCAGTTCTTC. The rearrangement joins TRBV28 to TRBJ2-1; TRBD1 might be the D (6 bases). The CDR3 has 13 residues. CDR1 and CDR2 (germline): MDHEN, SYDVKM. Trimming removed 5 bases at V and 5 bases at J, with 10 bases between.

CDR3 residues: CASSRRGYSTDTQYF. The CDR3 DNA follows: TGTGCCAGCAGCCGCAGGGGATACAGCACAGATACGCAGTATTTT. V gene TRBV5-6 combines with J gene TRBJ2-3, with a possible D match to TRBD1 (6 bases). The V end lost 4 bases, the J end lost 0 bases, and 12 bases lay between the germline ends. This CDR3 is built from 15 residues. Germline lookup yields CDR1 SGHDT and CDR2 YYEEEE.

The chain links TRBV4-3 to TRBJ1-1; D uncertain. Trimming took off 3 bases at V and 4 bases at J, with 15 bases between the two ends. The CDR3 totals 15 residues. CDR1 is LGHNA, CDR2 YSLEER, per germline. CDR3 loop: CASSHRTGLGTEAFF. DNA for the CDR3: TGCGCCAGCAGCCACCGAACGGGCCTAGGCACTGAAGCTTTCTTT.

This chain joins TRBV5-5 and TRBJ2-5, with 9 bases that match TRBD1. V gave up 5 bases and J gave up 3 bases; unmatched junction bases: 8. The length of the CDR3 is 15 residues. The V gene's germline CDR1 is SGHKS and CDR2 YYEKEE (reference sequence). DNA of the CDR3: TGTGCCAGCAGTCAGCCCGGGACAGGGAAAGAGACCCAGTACTTC. As protein: CASSQPGTGKETQYF.

In its sample, this clonotype was seen a few times. The chain joins TRBV20-1 to TRBJ2-3; TRBD2 matches at 12 bases. The CDR3 has 14 amino acids. V shed 4 bases and J 6 bases; nucleotides not matched to a gene: 5. From germline, CDR1 is DFQATT and CDR2 SNEGSKA (reference sequence). The CDR3 nucleotides read TGCAGTGCTACAAGGACTAGCGGGGAGGATACGCAGTATTTT. Encoded protein: CSATRTSGEDTQYF.

The chain has TRBV7-9 and TRBJ2-3, with a tentative D call TRBD1 (6 bases). The CDR3 runs to 18 residues. Germline lookup yields CDR1 SEHNR and CDR2 FQNEAQ (reference sequence). Trimming pared 1 base from V and 5 bases from J, leaving 22 bases between. CDR3 sequence: CASSLDIAQGKSGDTQYF. The CDR3 DNA follows: TGTGCCAGCAGCTTAGACATTGCACAGGGTAAAAGTGGAGATACGCAGTATTTT.

The gene calls are TRBV5-1 and TRBJ2-2, with 10 bases identical to TRBD1. Germline V gene data show CDR1 as SGHRS and CDR2 as YFSETQ. Trimming cost V 4 bases and J 5 bases; bases outside gene matches: 8. There are 16 residues in the CDR3. The CDR3 here is CASSPTGGMFTGELFF. In nucleotides, the CDR3 is TGCGCCAGCAGCCCGACAGGGGGCATGTTTACCGGGGAGCTGTTTTTT.

This rearrangement joins TRBV29-1 to TRBJ2-7; D is unresolved. CDR1 and CDR2 from the germline V gene are SQVTM and ANQGSEA. The CDR3 spans 13 residues. Trimming cost V 6 bases and J 0 bases, with 12 bases left between them. This CDR3 is CSVRTVSSYEQYF. CDR3 DNA: TGCAGCGTGAGGACGGTGAGCTCCTACGAGCAGTACTTC.

The chain recombines TRBV28 with TRBJ2-7; D is ambiguous. V shed 2 bases and J shed 4 bases, with 12 bases lying between them. The CDR3 spans 14 residues. The germline V gene encodes CDR1 MDHEN and CDR2 SYDVKM. The CDR3 DNA reads as TGTGCCAGCAGTTTACTGGACCTAAGGTACGAGCAGTACTTC. This gives the protein CASSLLDLRYEQYF.

This sequence joins TRBV2 and TRBJ2-1; D gene uncertain. The V gene lost 7 bases and the J gene lost 5 bases, with 6 bases spanning the gap. CDR3 length: 11 amino acids. CDR1 is SNHLY and CDR2 is FYNNEI in the germline V gene. CDR3 sequence: CASTANNEQFF. The CDR3 coding sequence is TGTGCCAGCACAGCCAACAATGAGCAGTTCTTC.

The chain couples TRBV4-3 to TRBJ2-1, with D possibly TRBD1 on 5 matching bases. V lost 3 bases and J lost 8, with 20 bases in between. Germline V gene lookup returns CDR1 LGHNA and CDR2 YSLEER. The CDR3 has 16 amino acids. Here the CDR3 reads CASSQGRRNRIDEQFF. CDR3 coding DNA: TGCGCCAGCAGCCAGGGCCGACGGAACAGGATCGATGAGCAGTTCTTC.

The rearrangement links TRBV7-9 to TRBJ2-3, with 9 bases fitting TRBD1. Looked up from germline, CDR1 is SEHNR and CDR2 is FQNEAQ (reference sequence). V lost 4 bases and J lost 4; bases outside the gene matches: 9. The CDR3 sequence is 16 residues long. CDR3 bases: TGTGCCAGCAGCTCGGGACAGGGTATCCAGGCAGATACGCAGTATTTT. The encoded protein is CASSSGQGIQADTQYF.

This chain uses TRBV12-3 or TRBV12-4 with TRBJ2-1; 9 nucleotides agree with TRBD1. This CDR3 spans 11 amino acids. This CDR3 reads CVGQGYNEQFF. The DNA of the CDR3 is TGTGTGGGACAGGGTTACAATGAGCAGTTCTTC.

The J gene is TRBJ2-5, the V gene TRBV9, with TRBD2 identical over 12 bases. The CDR3 has 16 residues. The germline gives CDR1 SGDLS, CDR2 YYNGEE. V shed 4 bases, J shed 2 bases, and the junction held 6 bases outside the gene matches. CDR3 coding DNA: TGTGCCAGCAGCCCCCGGACTAGCGGGGCACAAGAGACCCAGTACTTC. Encoded protein: CASSPRTSGAQETQYF.

The rearrangement joins TRBV6-5 to TRBJ1-1; D is perhaps TRBD1 (6 bases). CDR3 length: 13 amino acids. Germline-derived CDR1 and CDR2 are MNHEY and SVGAGI. V was shortened by 4 bases and J by 8 bases, with 14 bases between the two germline ends. For the CDR3, the DNA is TGTGCCAGCAGTTTCTCACAGGGTTTCGAAGCTTTCTTT. Translating gives CASSFSQGFEAFF.

This clonotype was detected a few times. One base away lies a much larger clone, so this may be a sequencing read error. The gene calls are TRBV20-1 and TRBJ2-5; no definite D call. Germline V gene lookup returns CDR1 DFQATT and CDR2 SNEGSKA (reference sequence). The length of the CDR3 is 12 residues. V lost 4 bases, J lost 11 bases, and 17 bases lay in between. The CDR3 nucleotides are TGCAGTGCTATCGTGAGTGGCTATGAGCAGTACTTC. Translated: CSAIVSGYEQYF.

The chain recombines TRBV9 with TRBJ2-5; 9 nucleotides line up with TRBD1. There are 14 residues in the CDR3. Germline V gene data show CDR1 as SGDLS and CDR2 as YYNGEE. Trimming removed 4 bases from V and 5 bases from J; junction bases left unmatched: 6. Here the CDR3 DNA reads TGTGCCAGCAGCCCGGGACAGGGCCACGAGACCCAGTACTTC. It is translated as CASSPGQGHETQYF.

J is TRBJ1-2 and V is TRBV29-1, with 7 bases matching TRBD1. After removal of 7 bases from V and 7 bases from J, the junction contained 9 bases not matched to a gene. The CDR3 spans 12 residues. Germline V CDR1 and CDR2: SQVTM, ANQGSEA. In nucleotides, the CDR3 is TGCAGCGACCGGCAGGGGGGTGGTGGCTACACCTTC. Amino acid sequence: CSDRQGGGGYTF.

The chain combines TRBV7-9 with TRBJ2-2; 16 bases line up with TRBD2. The CDR3 is 19 amino acids. In germline, CDR1 is SEHNR, CDR2 FQNEAQ (reference sequence). V shed 5 bases, J shed 4 bases, and the junction held 10 bases outside the gene matches. DNA for the CDR3: TGTGCCAGCAGCACCGGGACTAGCGGGGGGGCCTTCGGCACCGGGGAGCTGTTTTTT. Residues: CASSTGTSGGAFGTGELFF.

Regarding this clonotype: A junction boundary mismatches the germline segment, possibly from a read error. CDR3 in amino acids: CSVISGNTGKLFF. CDR3 DNA: TGCAGTGTCATCTCCGGTAACACCGGGAAGCTGTTTTTT. V and J are TRBV20-1 and TRBJ2-2; tentative D call: TRBD2 (5 bases). Germline V gene sequence: CDR1 DFQATT, CDR2 SNEGSKA (reference sequence). This CDR3 is 13 amino acids long.

The chain carries TRBV2 and TRBJ1-6, with D unclear. V gave up 7 bases and J gave up 0 bases, with 16 bases separating them. The CDR3 spans 17 residues. Looked up from germline, CDR1 is SNHLY and CDR2 is FYNNEI. The CDR3 here is CASKQRPASSYNSPLHF. The CDR3 region has the DNA TGTGCCAGCAAACAGAGGCCGGCGAGCTCCTATAATTCACCCCTCCACTTT.

This chain connects TRBV2 to TRBJ2-7; TRBD1 or TRBD2 may be the D gene (6 bases each). Germline-derived CDR1 and CDR2 are SNHLY and FYNNEI. V lost 1 base to trimming and J lost 6 bases, with 13 bases between them. The CDR3 is made up of 14 amino acids. DNA of the CDR3: TGTGCCAGCAGTGAAGAGGGGGGTCGGAGCGAGCAGTACTTC. It translates to CASSEEGGRSEQYF.

This clonotype was counted a few times. Sequence at one end of the junction differs from germline and may be a read error. DNA of the CDR3: TGCGCCAGCAGGTTGGAGACCTCCTACAATGAGCAGTTCTTC. This encodes CASRLETSYNEQFF. The V and J genes are TRBV5-1 and TRBJ2-1; D is unresolved. The CDR3 spans 14 residues. Per the germline V gene, CDR1 is SGHRS and CDR2 is YFSETQ.